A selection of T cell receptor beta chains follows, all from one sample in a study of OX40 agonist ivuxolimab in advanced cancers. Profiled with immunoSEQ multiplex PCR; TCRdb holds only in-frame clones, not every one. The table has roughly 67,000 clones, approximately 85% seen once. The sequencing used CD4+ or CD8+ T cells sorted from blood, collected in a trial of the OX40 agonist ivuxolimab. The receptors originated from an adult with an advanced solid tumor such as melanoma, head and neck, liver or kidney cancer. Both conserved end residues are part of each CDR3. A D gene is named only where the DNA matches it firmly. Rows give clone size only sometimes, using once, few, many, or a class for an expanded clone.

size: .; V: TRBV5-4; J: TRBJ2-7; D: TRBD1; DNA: TGTGCCAGCAGCTTGGAACCGGGACAGGGAACCTACGAGCAGTACTTC; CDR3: CASSLEPGQGTYEQYF
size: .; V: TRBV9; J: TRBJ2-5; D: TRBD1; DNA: TGTGCCAGCAGCTCCCTGGGACAGGGACAAGAGACCCAGTACTTC; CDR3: CASSSLGQGQETQYF
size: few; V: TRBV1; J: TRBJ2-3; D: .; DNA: TGCACCAGCAGCCAAGATTTTCGGCGGGAGGAAAGTAGCCCAGATACGCAGTATTTT; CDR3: CTSSQDFRREESSPDTQYF
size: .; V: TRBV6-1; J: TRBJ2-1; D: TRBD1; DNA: TGTGCCAGCAGTGAGGTCCTTACAGGGGCCAATGAGCAGTTCTTC; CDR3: CASSEVLTGANEQFF
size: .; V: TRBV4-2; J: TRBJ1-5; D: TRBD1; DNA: TGTGCCAGCAGCCCTGGGACAGGGAGCAATCAGCCCCAGCATTTT; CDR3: CASSPGTGSNQPQHF
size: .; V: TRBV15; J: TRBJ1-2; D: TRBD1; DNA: TGTGCCACCAGCAGAGATCTGACAGGGGAGGGCTATGGCTACACCTTC; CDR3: CATSRDLTGEGYGYTF
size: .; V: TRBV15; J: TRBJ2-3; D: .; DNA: TGTGCCACCAGCAAGGCTAGCGCCCCAGATACGCAGTATTTT; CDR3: CATSKASAPDTQYF
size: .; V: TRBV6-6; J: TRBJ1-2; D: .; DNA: TGTGCCAGCAGTTACGGGGCAGTTAATGATCGCTACACCTTC; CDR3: CASSYGAVNDRYTF
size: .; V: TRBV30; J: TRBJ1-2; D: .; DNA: TGTGCCTGGACTAACAGGGACTATGGCTACACCTTC; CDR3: CAWTNRDYGYTF
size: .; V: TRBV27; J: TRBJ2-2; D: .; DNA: TGTGCCAGCAGGGCGGTTAACACCGGGGAGCTGTTTTTT; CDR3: CASRAVNTGELFF
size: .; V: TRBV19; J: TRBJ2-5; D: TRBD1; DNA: TGTGCCAGTAGCCGACAGGGGGGAGAGACCCAGTACTTC; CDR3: CASSRQGGETQYF
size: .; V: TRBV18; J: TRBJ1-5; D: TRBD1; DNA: TGTGCCAGCTCACCCGCAGGGGGAGGCAATCAGCCCCAGCATTTT; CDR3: CASSPAGGGNQPQHF
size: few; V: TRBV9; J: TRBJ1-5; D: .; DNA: TGTGCCAGCAGCGTAGATCACAATCAGCCCCAGCATTTT; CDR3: CASSVDHNQPQHF
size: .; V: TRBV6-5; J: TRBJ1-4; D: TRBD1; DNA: TGTGCCAGCAGTTTACCGACAGGGGATAATGAAAAACTGTTTTTT; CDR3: CASSLPTGDNEKLFF
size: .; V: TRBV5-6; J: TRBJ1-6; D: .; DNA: TGTGCCAGCAGCTTGCAGGCTTCCTCCTATAATTCACCCCTCCACTTT; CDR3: CASSLQASSYNSPLHF
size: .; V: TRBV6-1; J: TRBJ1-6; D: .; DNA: TGTGCCAGCACGGACGGGGGCCGGTATAATTCACCCCTCCACTTT; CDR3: CASTDGGRYNSPLHF
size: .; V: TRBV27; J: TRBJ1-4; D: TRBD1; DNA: TGTGCCAGCAGTTTGGCTCAGGGGGCATTAGGGGGTGAAAAACTGTTTTTT; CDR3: CASSLAQGALGGEKLFF
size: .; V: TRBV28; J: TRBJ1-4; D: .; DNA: TGTGCCAGCAGCTTCGCGGTATTGGCCGCAACTAATGAAAAACTGTTTTTT; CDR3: CASSFAVLAATNEKLFF
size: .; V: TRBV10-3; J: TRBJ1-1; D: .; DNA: TGTGCCATCAGTGTCGGGCAGTTGAACACTGAAGCTTTCTTT; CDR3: CAISVGQLNTEAFF
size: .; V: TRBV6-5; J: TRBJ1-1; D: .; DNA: TGTGCCAGCAGTTCGTCGGCAAGGAAAGCTTTCTTT; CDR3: CASSSSARKAFF
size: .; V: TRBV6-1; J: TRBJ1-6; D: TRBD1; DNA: TGTGCCAGCAGTGAAAGGGACAGGGAGGGCTCACCCCTCCACTTT; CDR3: CASSERDREGSPLHF
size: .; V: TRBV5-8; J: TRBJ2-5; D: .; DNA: TGTGCCAGCAGCTTGTGGATCGGGGGCGCCGGCCAGGAGACCCAGTACTTC; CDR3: CASSLWIGGAGQETQYF
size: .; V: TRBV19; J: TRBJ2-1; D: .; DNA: TGTGCCAGTAGTATGGGGCGGGGCCTATACAATGAGCAGTTCTTC; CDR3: CASSMGRGLYNEQFF
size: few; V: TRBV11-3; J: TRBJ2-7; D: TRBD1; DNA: TGTGCCAGCAGCAGCCGGGACAGCGGATACGAGCAGTACTTC; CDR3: CASSSRDSGYEQYF
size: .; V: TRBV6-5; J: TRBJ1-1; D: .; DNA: TGTGCCAGTGAAGGACAGTTGAACACTGAAGCTTTCTTT; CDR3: CASEGQLNTEAFF
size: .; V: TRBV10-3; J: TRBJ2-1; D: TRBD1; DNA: TGTGCCATCAGTGATGGGACAGGGGGCGATAAAAACAATGAGCAGTTCTTC; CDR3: CAISDGTGGDKNNEQFF
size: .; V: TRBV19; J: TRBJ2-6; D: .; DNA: TGTGCCAGTAGTATGGGCGGCAGAAGCTCTGGGGCCAACGTCCTGACTTTC; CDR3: CASSMGGRSSGANVLTF
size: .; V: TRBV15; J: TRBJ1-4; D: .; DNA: TGTGCCACCGGGAGGTTGGAGGAAAAACTGTTTTTT; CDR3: CATGRLEEKLFF
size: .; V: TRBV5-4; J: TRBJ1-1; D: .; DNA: TGTGCCAGCAGCTCACTCCTTCCAGGGAACACTGAAGCTTTCTTT; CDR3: CASSSLLPGNTEAFF
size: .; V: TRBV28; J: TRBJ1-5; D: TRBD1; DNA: TGTGCCAGCAGTTTGGGGGGACAGGGGCGACAGCCCCAGCATTTT; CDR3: CASSLGGQGRQPQHF
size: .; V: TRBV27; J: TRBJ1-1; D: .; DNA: TGTGCCAGCAGTTTTGGGGGGCTGGGTCCCATGAACACTGAAGCTTTCTTT; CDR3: CASSFGGLGPMNTEAFF
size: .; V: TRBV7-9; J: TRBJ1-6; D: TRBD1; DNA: TGTGCCAGCAGCCGCCAAACATGGACAGGGTCGAATTCACCCCTCCACTTT; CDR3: CASSRQTWTGSNSPLHF